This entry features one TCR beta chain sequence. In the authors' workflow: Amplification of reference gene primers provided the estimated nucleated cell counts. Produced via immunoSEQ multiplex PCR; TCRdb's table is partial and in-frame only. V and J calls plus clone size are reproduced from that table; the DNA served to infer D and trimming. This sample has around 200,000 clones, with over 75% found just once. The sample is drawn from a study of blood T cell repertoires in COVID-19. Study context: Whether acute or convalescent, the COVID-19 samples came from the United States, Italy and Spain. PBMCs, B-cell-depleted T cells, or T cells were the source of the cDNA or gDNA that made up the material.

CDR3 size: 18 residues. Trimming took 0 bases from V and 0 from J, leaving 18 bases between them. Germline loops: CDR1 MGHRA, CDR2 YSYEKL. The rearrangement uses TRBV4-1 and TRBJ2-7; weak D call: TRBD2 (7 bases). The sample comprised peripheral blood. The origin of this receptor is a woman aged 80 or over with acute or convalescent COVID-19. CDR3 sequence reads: CASSQDGRRGGRSYEQYF. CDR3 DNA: TGCGCCAGCAGCCAAGATGGAAGGAGGGGGGGGCGCTCCTACGAGCAGTACTTC.